The 16 T cell receptor beta chains presented below share a single source sample, sequenced in a study of T cell responses to AZD1222 COVID-19 vaccine. Data came from immunoSEQ multiplex PCR; TCRdb stores just in-frame clones and leaves some out. The sample lists about 140,000 clones, around 90% occurring once. The sequencing used peripheral blood, collected on day 0 of AZD1222 vaccination. These receptors all come from an adult in good health.

The CDR3 loop is CASSVGGETEAFF. The CDR3 nucleotides read TGTGCCAGCAGCGTAGGGGGGGAAACTGAAGCTTTCTTT. The chain links TRBV9 to TRBJ1-1, with a tentative D call TRBD1 (5 bases). Germline CDR1 and CDR2: SGDLS and YYNGEE. Trimming stripped 0 bases from V and 5 bases from J, with 8 bases between. The CDR3 extends over 13 amino acids. Supplemented by reference TRBV9 and TRBJ1-1, the full variable domain reads DSGVTQTPKHLITATGQRVTLRCSPRSGDLSVYWYQQSLDQGLQFLIQYYNGEERAKGNILERFSAQQFPDLHSELNLSSLELGDSALYFCASSVGGETEAFFGQGTRLTVV.

The V call is TRBV3-1 (or the pseudogene TRBV3-2), the J call TRBJ2-7, with 7 bases aligning to TRBD1. This CDR3 is built from 15 residues. The ends lost 3 bases at V and 2 bases at J; junction bases unmatched: 7. Germline-derived CDR1 and CDR2 are LGHDT and YNNKEL (reference sequence). In DNA, the CDR3 is TGTGCCAGCAGCCACCGAGCTCAGGGGGCCTACGAGCAGTACTTC. Residues: CASSHRAQGAYEQYF.

The chain joins TRBV27 to TRBJ1-5; D is ambiguous. CDR3 size: 12 residues. V was trimmed by 3 bases and J by 4 bases, leaving 4 bases between them. Germline CDR1 and CDR2: MNHEY and SMNVEV (reference sequence). CDR3: CASSFLNQPQHF. CDR3 DNA: TGTGCCAGCAGTTTCCTAAATCAGCCCCAGCATTTT.

V is TRBV5-6 and J is TRBJ2-3; no clear D. The CDR3 contains 11 residues. The ends were cut back, 3 bases at V and 2 bases at J, with 1 base in the middle. Germline CDR1 SGHDT, CDR2 YYEEEE. The CDR3 nucleotides read TGTGCCAGCAGCTCCACAGATACGCAGTATTTT. Translation: CASSSTDTQYF.

The J gene is TRBJ1-5, the V gene TRBV5-6, with no clear D. In germline, CDR1 is SGHDT, CDR2 YYEEEE. V lost 0 bases and J lost 10, with 11 bases in between. The CDR3 runs to 13 residues. The CDR3 loop is CASSLGRLGPQHF. Here the CDR3 DNA reads TGTGCCAGCAGCTTGGGCAGGCTAGGCCCCCAGCATTTT.

The chain is built from TRBV11-2 and TRBJ1-5; D ambiguous. V shed 2 bases and J shed 5 bases, with 7 bases lying between them. This CDR3 is 13 amino acids long. Germline assignment: CDR1 SGHAT and CDR2 FQNNGV. Written as DNA, the CDR3 is TGTGCCAGCAGCTTAAATGTGTATCAGCCCCAGCATTTT. The encoded protein is CASSLNVYQPQHF.

The genes are TRBV5-1 and TRBJ1-4, with 7 bases lining up with TRBD1. The germline V gene has CDR1 SGHRS and CDR2 YFSETQ. V lost 4 bases to trimming and J lost 6 bases; unmatched junction nucleotides: 6. The CDR3 runs 14 residues. The CDR3 loop reads CASSAGQTYEKLFF. The CDR3 nucleotides are TGCGCCAGCAGCGCGGGACAGACCTATGAAAAACTGTTTTTT.

Only one count was recorded for this clone. The chain uses TRBV19 and TRBJ1-4; unclear D gene. The CDR3 runs to 13 residues. Per the germline V gene, CDR1 is LNHDA and CDR2 is SQIVND (reference sequence). The ends were cut back, 6 bases at V and 7 bases at J, with 12 bases in the middle. Here the CDR3 reads CASREKRGEKLFF. The CDR3 coding sequence is TGTGCCAGTAGGGAGAAACGGGGTGAAAAACTGTTTTTT.

This clone has only one observation. V gene TRBV5-4 combines with J gene TRBJ1-5; D not certain. Germline CDR1 SGHNT, CDR2 YYREEE (reference sequence). This CDR3 comprises 15 residues. V lost 1 base to trimming and J lost 2 bases, with 10 bases between them. The CDR3 here is CASSLYGEGNQPQHF. The CDR3 DNA follows: TGTGCCAGCAGCTTGTACGGGGAAGGCAATCAGCCCCAGCATTTT.

The chain links TRBV15 to TRBJ2-1; 8 bases line up with TRBD1. The germline V gene has CDR1 LNHNV and CDR2 YYDKDF (reference sequence). This CDR3 is 15 amino acids long. The trim removed 5 bases at V and 3 bases at J, leaving 6 bases unmatched. CDR3 protein: CATSGGQEGYNEQFF. Here the CDR3 DNA reads TGTGCCACCAGCGGGGGACAGGAGGGCTACAATGAGCAGTTCTTC.

The chain carries TRBV6-1 and TRBJ2-1, with D unclear. Between the trimmed V and J ends, which lost 2 bases and 4 bases, there was a span of 6 bases. Per the germline V gene, CDR1 is MNHNS and CDR2 is SASEGT. This CDR3 is 13 amino acids long. This chain's CDR3 is CASSEHRYNEQFF. CDR3 coding DNA: TGTGCCAGCAGTGAACATAGATACAATGAGCAGTTCTTC.

The chain combines TRBV19 with TRBJ2-3; D uncertain. Germline V gene data show CDR1 as LNHDA and CDR2 as SQIVND (reference sequence). The CDR3 runs 15 residues. Trimming stripped 4 bases from V and 4 bases from J, with 15 bases between. The CDR3 nucleotides are TGTGCCAGTAGTACTGATGACCAAAGAGCAGATACGCAGTATTTT. Amino acids: CASSTDDQRADTQYF. The full variable domain, its missing parts supplied by reference TRBV19 and TRBJ2-3, is DGGITQSPKYLFRKEGQNVTLSCEQNLNHDAMYWYRQDPGQGLRLIYYSQIVNDFQKGDIAEGYSVSREKKESFPLTVTSAQKNPTAFYLCASSTDDQRADTQYFGPGTRLTVL.

V gene TRBV13 combines with J gene TRBJ2-5, with a possible D match to TRBD2 (6 bases). V lost 0 bases, J lost 5 bases, and 19 bases lay in between. CDR3 size: 17 residues. In germline, CDR1 is PRHDT, CDR2 FYEKMQ (reference sequence). CDR3 in DNA: TGTGCCAGCAGCTTAGGGAGCTGGGACTTACCAGGGGAGACCCAGTACTTC. This gives the protein CASSLGSWDLPGETQYF.

This chain uses TRBV2 with TRBJ2-1; possible D gene TRBD1, 5 bases. The CDR3 consists of 15 residues. V was clipped by 6 bases and J by 7 bases, with 19 bases between them. Germline V lookup: CDR1 SNHLY, CDR2 FYNNEI. The CDR3 protein is CASSASRGGANEQFF. For the CDR3, the DNA is TGTGCCAGCAGCGCATCAAGGGGTGGGGCGAATGAGCAGTTCTTC. The full variable domain, completed using reference TRBV2 and TRBJ2-1, is EPEVTQTPSHQVTQMGQEVILRCVPISNHLYFYWYRQILGQKVEFLVSFYNNEISEKSEIFDDQFSVERPDGSNFTLKIRSTKLEDSAMYFCASSASRGGANEQFFGPGTRLTVL.

The rearrangement links TRBV7-9 to TRBJ2-1; D may match TRBD1 or TRBD2 (5 bases each). CDR3 length equals 16 residues. Germline loops: CDR1 SEHNR, CDR2 FQNEAQ (reference sequence). Trimming pared 0 bases from V and 7 bases from J, leaving 16 bases between. Written as DNA, the CDR3 is TGTGCCAGCAGCTTAGCGCTAAGGGACGTCGGTAATGAGCAGTTCTTC. This encodes CASSLALRDVGNEQFF.

The J gene is TRBJ2-1, the V gene TRBV9, with TRBD2 matching 10 bases. This CDR3 comprises 17 residues. V lost 0 bases and J lost 8; bases outside the gene matches: 11. CDR1 and CDR2 from the germline V gene are SGDLS and YYNGEE. DNA of the CDR3: TGTGCCAGCAGCGTAGCGCCAGCGGGAGGGCCAGGAGATGAGCAGTTCTTC. Its protein product is CASSVAPAGGPGDEQFF.